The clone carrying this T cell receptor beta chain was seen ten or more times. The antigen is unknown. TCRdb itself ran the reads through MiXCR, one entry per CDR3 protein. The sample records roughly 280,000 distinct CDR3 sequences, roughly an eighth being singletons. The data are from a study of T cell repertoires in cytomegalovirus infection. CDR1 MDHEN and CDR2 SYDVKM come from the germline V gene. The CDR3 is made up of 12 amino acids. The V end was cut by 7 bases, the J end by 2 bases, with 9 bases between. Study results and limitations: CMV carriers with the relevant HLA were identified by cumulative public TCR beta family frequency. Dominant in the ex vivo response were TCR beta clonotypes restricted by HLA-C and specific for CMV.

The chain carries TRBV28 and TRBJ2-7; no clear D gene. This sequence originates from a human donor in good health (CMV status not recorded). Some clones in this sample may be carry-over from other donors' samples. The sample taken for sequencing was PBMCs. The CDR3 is CASTAGTYEQYF. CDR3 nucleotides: TGTGCCAGCACCGCCGGTACCTACGAGCAGTACTTC.